The 4 T cell receptor beta chains given below trace back to one sample, sequenced in a study of blood T cells in healthy people across ages. With a J-beta primer mix and a sample-barcoded 5' primer, a second PCR ran 7 to 11 cycles. TCRdb analysed the 5' RACE reads with MiXCR anew, one entry per CDR3 protein. The data contain around 1,000,000 distinct CDR3 sequences, approximately 25% of them singletons. These same data were also listed under a study on T cells of mothers and their children.

Material: blood. The source is a girl aged 2 to 9 in good health.

The J gene is TRBJ1-6, the V gene TRBV13; TRBD1 matches 7 bases. This CDR3 region has 15 residues. V trimming: 5 bases; J trimming: 10 bases; junction bases outside the gene matches: 11. CDR1 is PRHDT and CDR2 is FYEKMQ in the germline V gene (reference sequence). CDR3 region: CASSPRDSLRSPLHF. The DNA of the CDR3 is TGTGCCAGCAGCCCTCGGGACAGTCTAAGGTCACCCCTCCACTTT.

The chain carries TRBV3-1 and TRBJ1-1; D not certain. Germline V gene lookup returns CDR1 LGHDT and CDR2 YNNKEL (reference sequence). V was cut by 0 bases and J by 3 bases, with 14 bases left in between. This CDR3 has 16 residues. This CDR3 is CASSQDLGPSDTEAFF. CDR3 DNA sequence: TGTGCCAGCAGCCAAGATTTAGGACCGTCGGACACTGAAGCTTTCTTT.

This chain joins TRBV7-9 and TRBJ2-5, with D possibly matching TRBD1 (6 bases). Germline V CDR1 and CDR2: SEHNR, FQNEAQ (reference sequence). V was pared by 5 bases and J by 1 base, with 17 bases between. The CDR3 covers 16 residues. CDR3 region: CASSPVGTPLQETQYF. The CDR3 DNA is TGTGCCAGCAGCCCCGTCGGGACACCTCTCCAAGAGACCCAGTACTTC.

The rearrangement uses TRBV20-1 and TRBJ2-7, with D perhaps matching TRBD1 or TRBD2 (6 bases each). Germline CDR1 DFQATT, CDR2 SNEGSKA (reference sequence). V was clipped by 0 bases and J by 11 bases, with 11 bases between them. The CDR3 is made up of 11 amino acids. For the CDR3, the DNA is TGCAGTGCTAGAGATGAAAGGGGGGAGTACTTC. This translates into CSARDERGEYF.